This TCR beta chain was captured in a study of blood T cells in healthy people across ages. Per-sample yields of isolated PBMCs were at least 6 million. A J-beta primer mix and a sample-barcoded 5' primer were used in a second PCR of roughly 6 to 11 cycles. In TCRdb, the 5' RACE reads were re-called with MiXCR into one record per CDR3 protein. The sample lists about 1,800,000 distinct CDR3 sequences; 28% were seen once. This clonotype came up a few times. Its target is unknown. V lost 1 base to trimming and J lost 6 bases, with 16 bases between them. The CDR3 loop spans 15 amino acids. In germline, CDR1 is DFQATT, CDR2 SNEGSKA (reference sequence). Study results and limitations: Across the age range, TCR beta diversity per million T cells fell in a roughly linear way.

The gene calls are TRBV20-1 and TRBJ2-1; D perhaps matches TRBD1 (5 bases). This sequence was found in a woman aged 25 to 39 in good health. The sequencing sample was made of blood. The CDR3 reads CSARVMARQGNEQFF. As DNA, the CDR3 is TGCAGTGCTAGAGTCATGGCACGCCAGGGCAATGAGCAGTTCTTC.